Sequencing of this T cell receptor (beta chain) was carried out in a study of T cells in lung cancer brain metastases. Turning to this clone: The same CDR3 can be traced to other DNA sequences in this sample.

The CDR3 length is 17 residues. The ends lost 2 bases at V and 4 bases at J; junction bases unmatched: 13. CDR1 is KGHSH and CDR2 is LQKENI in the germline V gene. Produced via immunoSEQ multiplex PCR; TCRdb's table is partial and in-frame only. The sample comprises more than 5,000 clones, more than 75% of which are singletons, and 9.2% rests with the top ten. The chain uses TRBV18 and TRBJ1-2; 7 positions agree with TRBD1. Sequencing was carried out using tumor tissue from a brain metastasis. This sequence was found in a woman between 45 and 65 years old with non-small cell lung cancer that had spread to the brain. The CDR3 coding sequence is TGTGCCAGCTCACCATTAGGGACAGACGTCCTTCTCTATGGCTACACCTTC. It yields the protein CASSPLGTDVLLYGYTF.